The next 21 T cell receptor beta chains were all read from a single sample in a study of early T cells in non-severe SARS-CoV-2 infection. One entry per CDR3 protein results from TCRdb running MiXCR on the 5' RACE reads. This table has about 58,000 distinct CDR3 sequences, roughly 7.7% appearing once. Sequences were obtained from whole blood. The receptors originated from an adult who was a healthcare worker with PCR-confirmed SARS-CoV-2 infection or an uninfected control (not recorded which).

This clonotype was seen at least ten times. This rearrangement joins TRBV18 to TRBJ2-5; the match to TRBD1 covers 9 bases. The CDR3 covers 15 residues. Germline CDR1 and CDR2: KGHSH and LQKENI. J was trimmed by 4 bases and V by 3 bases; bases with no gene match: 6. The CDR3 is CASSPADRGRETQYF. The CDR3 DNA follows: TGTGCCAGCTCACCCGCGGACAGGGGTCGAGAGACCCAGTACTTC.

There are a few counts of this clonotype. This chain links TRBV11-3 with TRBJ2-2; 9 bases align to TRBD1. V dropped 5 bases and J dropped 6; count of bases not matched to a gene: 7. The CDR3 extends over 15 amino acids. Germline V gene lookup returns CDR1 SGHNT and CDR2 YENEEA. CDR3 protein: CASSPDRGRAGELFF. In DNA, the CDR3 is TGTGCCAGCAGCCCGGACAGGGGAAGGGCCGGGGAGCTGTTTTTT.

This clonotype was observed many times. The rearrangement links TRBV6-1 to TRBJ1-1; tentatively, D is TRBD1 (6 bases). The germline CDR1 and CDR2 sequences are MNHNS and SASEGT. V lost 4 bases to trimming and J lost 1 base, with 7 bases between them. CDR3 size: 13 residues. In DNA form, the CDR3 reads TGTGCCAGCAGTGCGGACAGGAACACTGAAGCTTTCTTT. It specifies CASSADRNTEAFF.

The J gene is TRBJ2-7, the V gene TRBV28; 10 positions agree with TRBD1. CDR1 and CDR2 (germline): MDHEN, SYDVKM. The CDR3 has 15 residues. V lost 4 bases to trimming and J lost 3 bases; unmatched junction nucleotides: 6. The CDR3 DNA is TGTGCCAGCAGTTCCGCGACAGGGGGCTTCTACGAGCAGTACTTC. Amino acids: CASSSATGGFYEQYF.

This chain uses TRBV3-1 with TRBJ1-2, with D unresolved. Germline CDR1 is LGHDT and CDR2 is YNNKEL (reference sequence). Trimming left V 5 bases short and J 0 bases short, with 19 bases between. This CDR3 is 17 amino acids long. The CDR3 spells CASSSNRNSRANYGYTF. The CDR3 DNA sequence: TGTGCCAGCAGCTCAAACCGTAACTCCCGTGCTAACTATGGCTACACCTTC.

This clonotype was picked up many times. The chain uses TRBV19 and TRBJ1-2; perhaps TRBD1 as D (6 bases). The V gene's germline CDR1 is LNHDA and CDR2 SQIVND (reference sequence). This CDR3 spans 13 amino acids. The V and J ends lost 5 bases and 7 bases respectively, with 14 bases between them. The CDR3 nucleotides are TGTGCCAGTAGTCTTCGGGGGGCAATTGGCTACACCTTC. Translated: CASSLRGAIGYTF.

V and J are TRBV27 and TRBJ2-7; 7 nucleotides line up with TRBD1. The germline V gene encodes CDR1 MNHEY and CDR2 SMNVEV (reference sequence). V shed 5 bases and J 4 bases; nucleotides not matched to a gene: 5. The CDR3 length is 13 residues. The CDR3: CASSMTGSYEQYF. The DNA for the CDR3 is TGTGCCAGCAGTATGACAGGGTCTTACGAGCAGTACTTC.

In this sample, this clonotype turned up a few times. The chain combines TRBV5-5 with TRBJ2-1; TRBD1 or TRBD2 may be the D gene (5 bases each). CDR1 and CDR2 (germline): SGHKS, YYEKEE (reference sequence). V lost 4 bases and J 7 bases, leaving 21 bases between the germline ends. There are 16 residues in the CDR3. In DNA, the CDR3 is TGTGCCAGCAGCCATGGAGTAGCTAGAGGGGTAAATGAGCAGTTCTTC. Amino acid sequence: CASSHGVARGVNEQFF.

Only a few counts were recorded for this clonotype. This chain joins TRBV24-1 and TRBJ2-1, with TRBD1 matching 7 bases. Germline CDR1 KGHDR, CDR2 SFDVKD. The CDR3 totals 14 residues. V was pared by 4 bases and J by 7 bases, with 6 bases of the junction left unmatched. CDR3 DNA sequence: TGTGCCACCAGTGACCATCTGACAGGGAATGAGCAGTTCTTC. Translating gives CATSDHLTGNEQFF.

This clonotype came up a few times. The V and J genes are TRBV2 and TRBJ2-4; D could derive from TRBD1 or TRBD2 (6 bases each). V was trimmed by 3 bases and J by 6 bases, leaving 21 bases between them. CDR3 length: 17 residues. CDR1 is SNHLY, CDR2 FYNNEI, per germline. The CDR3 is CASSDWGDTRGRNIQYF. The CDR3 DNA sequence: TGTGCCAGCAGTGATTGGGGGGACACTAGGGGTAGAAACATTCAGTACTTC.

This clonotype has ten or more counts. V usage is TRBV5-1 and J usage is TRBJ1-1; the D is unclear. V lost 4 bases and J lost 4, with 17 bases in between. CDR3 length equals 15 residues. CDR1 and CDR2 (germline): SGHRS, YFSETQ. Written as DNA, the CDR3 is TGCGCCAGCAGCCTCGAAGAGCGGGGAGGCACTGAAGCTTTCTTT. The encoded protein is CASSLEERGGTEAFF.

This clonotype was observed many times. The chain has TRBV1 and TRBJ1-1. TRBV1 is a pseudogene segment. This CDR3 is built from 13 residues. CDR3 sequence (DNA): TGCACCAGCAGCCATCATCAGACTGCTGAAGCTTTCTTT. Translating it yields CTSSHHQTAEAFF.

The chain links TRBV9 to TRBJ2-7, with D uncertain. Germline loops: CDR1 SGDLS, CDR2 YYNGEE. V lost 4 bases to trimming and J lost 0 bases, with 14 bases between them. The CDR3 totals 15 residues. The CDR3 DNA sequence: TGTGCCAGCAGCCTAAACCCCTACTACTCCTACGAGCAGTACTTC. It encodes CASSLNPYYSYEQYF. Using reference TRBV9 and TRBJ2-7 for the parts outside the CDR3, the full variable domain is DSGVTQTPKHLITATGQRVTLRCSPRSGDLSVYWYQQSLDQGLQFLIQYYNGEERAKGNILERFSAQQFPDLHSELNLSSLELGDSALYFCASSLNPYYSYEQYFGPGTRLTVT.

This clonotype has a handful of counts. This sequence joins TRBV7-3 and TRBJ2-1, with D possibly TRBD1 on 6 matching bases. Per the germline V gene, CDR1 is SGHTA and CDR2 is FQGTGA. V lost 5 bases and J lost 6, with 17 bases in between. The CDR3 totals 15 residues. CDR3 sequence: CASSLMGAAVNEQFF. CDR3 sequence (DNA): TGTGCCAGCAGCCTTATGGGGGCGGCAGTCAATGAGCAGTTCTTC.

This clonotype was counted between two and nine times. The chain couples TRBV28 to TRBJ2-1; no firm D call. CDR1 is MDHEN, CDR2 SYDVKM, per germline. V was clipped by 6 bases and J by 9 bases, with 12 bases between them. The CDR3 extends over 12 amino acids. In nucleotides, the CDR3 is TGTGCCAGCAGCCCCGCCATGAGTGAGCAGTTCTTC. Translated: CASSPAMSEQFF. Supplemented by reference TRBV28 and TRBJ2-1, the full variable domain reads DVKVTQSSRYLVKRTGEKVFLECVQDMDHENMFWYRQDPGLGLRLIYFSYDVKMKEKGDIPEGYSVSREKKERFSLILESASTNQTSMYLCASSPAMSEQFFGPGTRLTVL.

The chain carries TRBV6-6 and TRBJ2-7, with TRBD2 matching over 8 bases. Germline V gene sequence: CDR1 MNHNY, CDR2 SVGAGI (reference sequence). V trimming: 0 bases; J trimming: 4 bases; junction bases outside the gene matches: 5. CDR3 length: 15 residues. The chain's CDR3 is CASSYSSSGSYEQYF. CDR3 bases: TGTGCCAGCAGTTACTCGTCGAGCGGGAGTTACGAGCAGTACTTC.

CDR3 coding DNA: TGTGCCAGCAGGCTGGGACTCCAAGAGACCCAGTACTTC. It encodes CASRLGLQETQYF. This chain links TRBV7-2 with TRBJ2-5; D perhaps matches TRBD2 (6 bases). V lost 6 bases to trimming and J lost 1 base, with 9 bases between them. The CDR3 has 13 residues. The V gene's germline CDR1 is SGHTA and CDR2 FQGNSA.

There are many counts of this clonotype. This chain links TRBV18 with TRBJ2-5; possible D gene TRBD1, 7 bases. Germline loops: CDR1 KGHSH, CDR2 LQKENI. V lost 2 bases to trimming and J lost 1 base, with 14 bases between them. The CDR3 has 16 amino acids. The CDR3 is CASSPNRGTAQETQYF. CDR3 bases: TGTGCCAGCTCACCAAATCGGGGGACAGCCCAAGAGACCCAGTACTTC.

The sample holds a few counts of this clonotype. V usage is TRBV7-6 and J usage is TRBJ2-3, with 9 bases identical to TRBD2. There are 16 residues in the CDR3. Trimming removed 5 bases from V and 2 bases from J; junction bases left unmatched: 8. CDR1 and CDR2 (germline): SGHVS, FNYEAQ. In nucleotides, the CDR3 is TGTGCCAGCAGCAAAGCTCTAGCGGGATCCACAGATACGCAGTATTTT. Its translation is CASSKALAGSTDTQYF.

This chain joins TRBV7-2 and TRBJ2-3; D possibly matches TRBD1 or TRBD2 (6 bases each). The germline gives CDR1 SGHTA, CDR2 FQGNSA. V lost 0 bases and J lost 8, with 18 bases in between. The CDR3 sequence is 16 residues long. The CDR3 is CASSLAGGRAPVTQYF. In DNA, the CDR3 is TGTGCCAGCAGCTTAGCGGGGGGCAGGGCGCCAGTTACGCAGTATTTT.

This clonotype was seen ten or more times. The chain recombines TRBV6-4 with TRBJ2-1, with 8 bases fitting TRBD2. The CDR3 contains 15 residues. CDR1 MRHNA and CDR2 SNTAGT come from the germline V gene. With 3 bases clipped from V and 3 bases from J, the junction kept 4 bases outside the gene matches. This CDR3 is CASSDLAGGYNEQFF. CDR3 coding DNA: TGTGCCAGCAGTGATCTAGCGGGTGGCTACAATGAGCAGTTCTTC.